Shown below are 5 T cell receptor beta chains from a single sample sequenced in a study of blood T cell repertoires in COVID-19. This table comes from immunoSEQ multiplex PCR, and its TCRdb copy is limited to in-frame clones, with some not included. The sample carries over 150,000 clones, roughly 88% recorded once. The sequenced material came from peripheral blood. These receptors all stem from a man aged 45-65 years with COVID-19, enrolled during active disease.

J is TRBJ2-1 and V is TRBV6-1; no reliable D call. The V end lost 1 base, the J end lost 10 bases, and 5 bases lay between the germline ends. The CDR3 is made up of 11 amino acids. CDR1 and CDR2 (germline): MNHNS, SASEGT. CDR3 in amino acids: CASSEVAEQFF. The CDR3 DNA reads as TGTGCCAGCAGTGAAGTCGCGGAGCAGTTCTTC.

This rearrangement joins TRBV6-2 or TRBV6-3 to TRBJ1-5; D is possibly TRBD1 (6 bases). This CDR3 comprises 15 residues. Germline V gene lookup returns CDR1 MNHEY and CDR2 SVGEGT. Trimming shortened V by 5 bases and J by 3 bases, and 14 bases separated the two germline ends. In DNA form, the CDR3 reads TGTGCCAGCAGTCAAGGGGGGGGGACCAATCAGCCCCAGCATTTT. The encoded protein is CASSQGGGTNQPQHF.

In nucleotides, the CDR3 is TGTGCCAGCAGCGTACATTCGGCAGGAGGCCAAGAGACCCAGTACTTC. This translates into CASSVHSAGGQETQYF. V gene TRBV9 combines with J gene TRBJ2-5; D perhaps matches TRBD2 (5 bases). The V end was cut by 1 base, the J end by 1 base, with 14 bases between. The CDR3 has 16 residues. CDR1 is SGDLS and CDR2 is YYNGEE in the germline V gene.

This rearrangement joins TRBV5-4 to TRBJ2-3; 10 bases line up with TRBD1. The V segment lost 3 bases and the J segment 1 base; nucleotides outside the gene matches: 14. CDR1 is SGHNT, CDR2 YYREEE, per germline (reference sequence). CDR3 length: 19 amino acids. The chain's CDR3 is CASSSQGGGTGVGTDTQYF. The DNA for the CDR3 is TGTGCCAGCAGCTCTCAAGGCGGGGGGACAGGGGTCGGCACAGATACGCAGTATTTT.

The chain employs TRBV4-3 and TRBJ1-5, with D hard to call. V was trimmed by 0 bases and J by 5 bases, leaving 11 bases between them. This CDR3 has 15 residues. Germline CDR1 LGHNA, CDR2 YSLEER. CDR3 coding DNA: TGCGCCAGCAGCCAAGATTGGAGGGATTATCAGCCCCAGCATTTT. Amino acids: CASSQDWRDYQPQHF.